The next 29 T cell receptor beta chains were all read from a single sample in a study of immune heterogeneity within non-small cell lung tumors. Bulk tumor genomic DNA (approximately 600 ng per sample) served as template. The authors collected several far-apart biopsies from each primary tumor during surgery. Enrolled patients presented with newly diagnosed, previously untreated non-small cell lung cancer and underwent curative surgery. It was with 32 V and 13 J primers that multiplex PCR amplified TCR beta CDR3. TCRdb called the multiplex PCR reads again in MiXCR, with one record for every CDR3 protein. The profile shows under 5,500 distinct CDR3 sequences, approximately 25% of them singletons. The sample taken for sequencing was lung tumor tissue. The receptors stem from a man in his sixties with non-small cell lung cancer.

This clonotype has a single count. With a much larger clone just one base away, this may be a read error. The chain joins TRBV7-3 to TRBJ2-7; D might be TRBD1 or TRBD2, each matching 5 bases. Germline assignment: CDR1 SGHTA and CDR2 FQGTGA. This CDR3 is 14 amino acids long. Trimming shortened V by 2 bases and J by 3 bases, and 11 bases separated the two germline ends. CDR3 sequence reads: CASSLGGSYYEQYF. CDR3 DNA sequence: TGTGCCAGCAGCTTAGGGGGTAGCTACTACGAGCAGTACTTC. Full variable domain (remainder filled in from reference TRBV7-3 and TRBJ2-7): GAGVSQTPSNKVTEKGKYVELRCDPISGHTALYWYRQSLGQGPEFLIYFQGTGAADDSGLPNDRFFAVRPEGSVSTLKIQRTERGDSAVYLCASSLGGSYYEQYFGPGTRLTVT.

CDR3 loop: CASSPSGGTYNEQFF. CDR3 in DNA: TGTGCCAGCTCACCTTCGGGAGGGACCTACAATGAGCAGTTCTTC. This chain connects TRBV18 to TRBJ2-1; 8 bases align to TRBD2. CDR1 and CDR2 (germline): KGHSH, LQKENI. The V gene end was trimmed by 3 bases and the J gene end by 2 bases; junction bases not matched to a gene: 3. The CDR3 totals 15 residues.

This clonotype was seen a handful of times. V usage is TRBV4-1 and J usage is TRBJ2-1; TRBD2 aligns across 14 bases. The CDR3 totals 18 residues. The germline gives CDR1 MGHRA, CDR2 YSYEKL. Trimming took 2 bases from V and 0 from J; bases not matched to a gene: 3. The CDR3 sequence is CASSQTGTSGSSYNEQFF. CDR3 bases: TGCGCCAGCAGCCAAACCGGGACTAGCGGGAGCTCCTACAATGAGCAGTTCTTC.

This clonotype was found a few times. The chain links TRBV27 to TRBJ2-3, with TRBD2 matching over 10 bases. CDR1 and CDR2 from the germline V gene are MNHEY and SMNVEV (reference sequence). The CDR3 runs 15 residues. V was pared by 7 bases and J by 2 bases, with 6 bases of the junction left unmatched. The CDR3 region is CASTAGLAATDTQYF. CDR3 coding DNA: TGTGCCAGCACCGCAGGACTAGCGGCCACAGATACGCAGTATTTT.

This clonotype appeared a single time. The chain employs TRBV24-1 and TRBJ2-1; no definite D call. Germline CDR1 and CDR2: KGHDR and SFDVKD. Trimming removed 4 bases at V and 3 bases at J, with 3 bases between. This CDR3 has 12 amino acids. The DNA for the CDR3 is TGTGCCACCAGTGAAAACTACAATGAGCAGTTCTTC. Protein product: CATSENYNEQFF.

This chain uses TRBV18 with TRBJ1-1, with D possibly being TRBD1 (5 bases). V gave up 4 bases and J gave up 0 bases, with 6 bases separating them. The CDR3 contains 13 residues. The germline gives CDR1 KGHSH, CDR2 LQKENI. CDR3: CASSQGMNTEAFF. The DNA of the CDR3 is TGTGCCAGCTCACAGGGGATGAACACTGAAGCTTTCTTT. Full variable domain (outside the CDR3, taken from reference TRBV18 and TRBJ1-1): NAGVMQNPRHLVRRRGQEARLRCSPMKGHSHVYWYRQLPEEGLKFMVYLQKENIIDESGMPKERFSAEFPKEGPSILRIQQVVRGDSAAYFCASSQGMNTEAFFGQGTRLTVV.

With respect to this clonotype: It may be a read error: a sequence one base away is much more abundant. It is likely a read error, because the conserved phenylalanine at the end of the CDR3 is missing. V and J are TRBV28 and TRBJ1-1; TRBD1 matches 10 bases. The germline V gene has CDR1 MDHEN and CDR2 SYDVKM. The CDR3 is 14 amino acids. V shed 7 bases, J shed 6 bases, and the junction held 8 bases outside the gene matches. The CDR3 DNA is TGTGCCAGCAAGACCCCTGGGACAGGGGCTGAAGCTTTCCTT. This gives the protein CASKTPGTGAEAFL.

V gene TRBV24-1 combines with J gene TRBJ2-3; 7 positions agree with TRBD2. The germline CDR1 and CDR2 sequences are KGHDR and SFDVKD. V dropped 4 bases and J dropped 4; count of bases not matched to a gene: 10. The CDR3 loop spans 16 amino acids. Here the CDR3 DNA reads TGTGCCACCAGTGAGCGGGGGAGTCTAGCAGCAGATACGCAGTATTTT. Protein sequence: CATSERGSLAADTQYF.

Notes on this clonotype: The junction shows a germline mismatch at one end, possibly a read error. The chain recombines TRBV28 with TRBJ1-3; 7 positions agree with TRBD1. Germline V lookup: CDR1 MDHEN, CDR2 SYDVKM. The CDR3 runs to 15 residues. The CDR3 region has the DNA TGTGTCAGCAGTTTACAGGGGAGCACTGGAAACACCATATATTTT. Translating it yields CVSSLQGSTGNTIYF.

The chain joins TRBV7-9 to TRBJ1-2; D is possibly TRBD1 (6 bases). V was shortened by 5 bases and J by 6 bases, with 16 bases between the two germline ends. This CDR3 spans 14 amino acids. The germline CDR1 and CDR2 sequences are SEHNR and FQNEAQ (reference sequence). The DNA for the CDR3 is TGTGCCAGCAGCCTATCGCGCAGGGGAAATGGCTACACCTTC. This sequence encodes CASSLSRRGNGYTF.

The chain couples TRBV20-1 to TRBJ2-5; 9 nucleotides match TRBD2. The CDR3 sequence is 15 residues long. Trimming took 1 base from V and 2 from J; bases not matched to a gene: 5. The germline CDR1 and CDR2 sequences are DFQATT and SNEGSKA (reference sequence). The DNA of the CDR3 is TGCAGTGCTAGAGGGACTAGCGACAAGCAAGAGACCCAGTACTTC. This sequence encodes CSARGTSDKQETQYF.

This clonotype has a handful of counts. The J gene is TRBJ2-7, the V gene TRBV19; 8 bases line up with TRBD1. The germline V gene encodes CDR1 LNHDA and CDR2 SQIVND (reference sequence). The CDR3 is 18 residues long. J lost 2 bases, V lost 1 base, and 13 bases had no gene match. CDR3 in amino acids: CASSIAYDRTGLTYEQYF. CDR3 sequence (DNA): TGTGCCAGTAGTATAGCCTATGATAGGACAGGGCTTACCTACGAGCAGTACTTC.

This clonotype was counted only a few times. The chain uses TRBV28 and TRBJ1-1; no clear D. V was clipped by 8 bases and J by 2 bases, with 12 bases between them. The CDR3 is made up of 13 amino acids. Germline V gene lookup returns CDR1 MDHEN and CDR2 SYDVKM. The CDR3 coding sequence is TGTGCCAGCTTCACCTCGCTAAACACTGAAGCTTTCTTT. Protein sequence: CASFTSLNTEAFF.

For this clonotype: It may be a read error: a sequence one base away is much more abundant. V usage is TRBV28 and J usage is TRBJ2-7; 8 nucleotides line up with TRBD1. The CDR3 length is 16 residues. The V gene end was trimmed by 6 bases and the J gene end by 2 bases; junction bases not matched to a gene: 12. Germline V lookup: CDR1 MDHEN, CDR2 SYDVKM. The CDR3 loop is CASSQNLWTGTYEQYF. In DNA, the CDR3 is TGTGCCAGCAGCCAGAACCTCTGGACAGGGACCTACGAGCAGTACTTC.

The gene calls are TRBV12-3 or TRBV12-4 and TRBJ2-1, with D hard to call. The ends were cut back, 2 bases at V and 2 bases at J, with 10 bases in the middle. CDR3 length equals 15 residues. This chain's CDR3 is CASSLLASTYNEQFF. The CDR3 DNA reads TGTGCCAGCAGTTTATTGGCTAGTACCTACAATGAGCAGTTCTTC.

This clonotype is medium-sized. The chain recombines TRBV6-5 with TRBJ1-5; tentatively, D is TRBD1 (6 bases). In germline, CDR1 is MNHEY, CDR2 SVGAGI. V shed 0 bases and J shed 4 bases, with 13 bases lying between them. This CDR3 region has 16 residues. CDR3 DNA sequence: TGTGCCAGCAGTTACTCGATTCCGGGGGCGAATCAGCCCCAGCATTTT. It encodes CASSYSIPGANQPQHF.

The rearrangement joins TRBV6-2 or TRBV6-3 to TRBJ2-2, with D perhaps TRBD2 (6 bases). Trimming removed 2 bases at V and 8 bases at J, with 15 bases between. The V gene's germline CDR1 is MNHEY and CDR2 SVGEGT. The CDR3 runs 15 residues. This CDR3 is CASSYLAGWPGELFF. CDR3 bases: TGTGCCAGCAGTTACCTTGCGGGATGGCCTGGGGAGCTGTTTTTT.

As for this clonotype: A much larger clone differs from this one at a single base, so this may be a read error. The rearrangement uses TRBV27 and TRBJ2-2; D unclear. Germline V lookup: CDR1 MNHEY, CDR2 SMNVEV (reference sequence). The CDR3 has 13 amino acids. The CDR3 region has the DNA TGTGCCATCAGTTTATCCGGGTCCGGGGAGCTGTTTTTT. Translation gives CAISLSGSGELFF.

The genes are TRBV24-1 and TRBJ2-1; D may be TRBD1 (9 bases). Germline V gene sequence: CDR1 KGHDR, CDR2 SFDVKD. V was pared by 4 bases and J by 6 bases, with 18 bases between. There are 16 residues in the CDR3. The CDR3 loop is CATSDSGTGTSNEQFF. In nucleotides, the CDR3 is TGTGCCACCAGTGACTCCGGGACAGGGACTAGCAATGAGCAGTTCTTC.

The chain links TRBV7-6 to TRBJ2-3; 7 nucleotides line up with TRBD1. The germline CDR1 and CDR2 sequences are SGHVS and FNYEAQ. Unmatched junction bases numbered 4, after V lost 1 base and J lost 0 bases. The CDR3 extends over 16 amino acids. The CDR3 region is CASSLGPTGSTDTQYF. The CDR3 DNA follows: TGTGCCAGCAGCTTAGGGCCGACAGGGAGCACAGATACGCAGTATTTT.

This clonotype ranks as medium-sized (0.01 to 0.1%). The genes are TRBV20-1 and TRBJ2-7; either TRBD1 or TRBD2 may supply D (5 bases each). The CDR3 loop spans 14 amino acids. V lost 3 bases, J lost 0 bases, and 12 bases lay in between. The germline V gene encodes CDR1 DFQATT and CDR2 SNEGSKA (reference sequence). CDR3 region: CSASSPGTSYEQYF. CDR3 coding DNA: TGCAGTGCTAGTTCCCCGGGGACCTCCTACGAGCAGTACTTC.

DNA of the CDR3: TGTGCCAGCAGCATGACTAGTGGCTCCTACAATGAGCAGTTCTTC. Its translation is CASSMTSGSYNEQFF. The rearrangement uses TRBV5-6 and TRBJ2-1, with D possibly being TRBD2 (6 bases). From germline, CDR1 is SGHDT and CDR2 YYEEEE. V was cut by 4 bases and J by 0 bases, with 11 bases left in between. The CDR3 length is 15 residues. Filled out from reference TRBV5-6 and TRBJ2-1, the complete variable domain reads DAGVTQSPTHLIKTRGQQVTLRCSPKSGHDTVSWYQQALGQGPQFIFQYYEEEERQRGNFPDRFSGHQFPNYSSELNVNALLLGDSALYLCASSMTSGSYNEQFFGPGTRLTVL.

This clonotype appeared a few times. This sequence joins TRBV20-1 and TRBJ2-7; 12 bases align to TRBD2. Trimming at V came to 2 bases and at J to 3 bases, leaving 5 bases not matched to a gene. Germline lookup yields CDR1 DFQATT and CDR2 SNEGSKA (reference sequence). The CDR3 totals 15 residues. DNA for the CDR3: TGCAGTGCTAGACCAGGACTAGCGGGGATCTACGAGCAGTACTTC. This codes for CSARPGLAGIYEQYF.

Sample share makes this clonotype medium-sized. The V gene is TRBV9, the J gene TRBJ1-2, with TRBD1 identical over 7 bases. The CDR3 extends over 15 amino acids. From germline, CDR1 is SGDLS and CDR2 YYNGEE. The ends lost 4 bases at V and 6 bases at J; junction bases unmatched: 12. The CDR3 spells CASSPRQGGIHGYTF. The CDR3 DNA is TGTGCCAGCAGCCCCCGCCAGGGGGGTATCCATGGCTACACCTTC.

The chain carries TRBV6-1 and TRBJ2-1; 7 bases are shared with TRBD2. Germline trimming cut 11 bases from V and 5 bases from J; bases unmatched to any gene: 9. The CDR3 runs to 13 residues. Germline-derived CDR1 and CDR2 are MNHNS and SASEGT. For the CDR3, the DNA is TGTGCCGTCCGACTAGCCGTCGACAATGAGCAGTTCTTC. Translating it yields CAVRLAVDNEQFF.

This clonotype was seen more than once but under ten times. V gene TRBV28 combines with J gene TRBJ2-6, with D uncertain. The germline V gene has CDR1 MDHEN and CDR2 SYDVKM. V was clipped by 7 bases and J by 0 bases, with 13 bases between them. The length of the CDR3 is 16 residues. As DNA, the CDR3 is TGTGCCAGCACCTCCCATACTACCTCTGGGGCCAACGTCCTGACTTTC. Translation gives CASTSHTTSGANVLTF. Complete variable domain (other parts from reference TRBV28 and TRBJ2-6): DVKVTQSSRYLVKRTGEKVFLECVQDMDHENMFWYRQDPGLGLRLIYFSYDVKMKEKGDIPEGYSVSREKKERFSLILESASTNQTSMYLCASTSHTTSGANVLTFGAGSRLTVL.

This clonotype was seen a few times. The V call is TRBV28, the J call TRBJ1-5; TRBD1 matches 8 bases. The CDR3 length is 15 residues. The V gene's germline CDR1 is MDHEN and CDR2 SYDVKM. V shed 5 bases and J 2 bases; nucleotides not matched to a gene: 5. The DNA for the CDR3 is TGTGCCAGCAGTCCAGGGGGCGACGGCAATCAGCCCCAGCATTTT. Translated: CASSPGGDGNQPQHF.

The CDR3 sequence is CSASSGLTYNEQFF. The CDR3 DNA is TGCAGTGCTAGTTCGGGCTTAACCTACAATGAGCAGTTCTTC. The chain has TRBV20-1 and TRBJ2-1; D is unresolved. Germline loops: CDR1 DFQATT, CDR2 SNEGSKA (reference sequence). CDR3 length: 14 amino acids. V lost 3 bases and J lost 2, with 11 bases in between.

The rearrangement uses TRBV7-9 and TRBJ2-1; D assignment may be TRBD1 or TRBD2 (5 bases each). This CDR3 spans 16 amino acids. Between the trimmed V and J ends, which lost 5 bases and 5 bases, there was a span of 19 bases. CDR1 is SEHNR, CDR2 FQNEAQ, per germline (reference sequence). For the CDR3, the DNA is TGTGCCAGCAGCCCCGGTATAGGGGAGCAGGACAATGAGCAGTTCTTC. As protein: CASSPGIGEQDNEQFF. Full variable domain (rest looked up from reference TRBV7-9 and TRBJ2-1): DTGVSQNPRHKITKRGQNVTFRCDPISEHNRLYWYRQTLGQGPEFLTYFQNEAQLEKSRLLSDRFSAERPKGSFSTLEIQRTEQGDSAMYLCASSPGIGEQDNEQFFGPGTRLTVL.